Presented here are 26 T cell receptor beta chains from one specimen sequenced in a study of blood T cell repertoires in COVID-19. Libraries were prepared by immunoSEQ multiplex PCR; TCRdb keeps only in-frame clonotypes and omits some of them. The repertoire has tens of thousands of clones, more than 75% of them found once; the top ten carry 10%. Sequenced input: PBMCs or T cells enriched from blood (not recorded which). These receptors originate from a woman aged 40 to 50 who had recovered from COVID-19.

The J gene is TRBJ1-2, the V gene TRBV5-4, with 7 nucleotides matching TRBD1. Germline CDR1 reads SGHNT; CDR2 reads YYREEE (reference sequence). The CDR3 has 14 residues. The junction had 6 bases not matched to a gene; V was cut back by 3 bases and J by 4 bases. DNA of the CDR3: TGTGCCAGCAGCTCCGGGACAGCTTTCTATGGCTACACCTTC. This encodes CASSSGTAFYGYTF.

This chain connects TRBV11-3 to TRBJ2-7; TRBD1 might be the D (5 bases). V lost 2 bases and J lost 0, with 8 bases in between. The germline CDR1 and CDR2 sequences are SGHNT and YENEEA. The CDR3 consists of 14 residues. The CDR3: CASSLSRASYEQYF. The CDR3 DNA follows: TGTGCCAGCAGCTTAAGCAGGGCCTCCTACGAGCAGTACTTC.

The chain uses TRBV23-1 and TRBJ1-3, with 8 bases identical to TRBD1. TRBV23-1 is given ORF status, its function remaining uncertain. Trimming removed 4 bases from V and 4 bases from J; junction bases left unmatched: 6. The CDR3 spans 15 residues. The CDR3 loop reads CASSLWTGMGNTIYF. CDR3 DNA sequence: TGCGCCAGCAGTCTATGGACAGGGATGGGAAACACCATATATTTT.

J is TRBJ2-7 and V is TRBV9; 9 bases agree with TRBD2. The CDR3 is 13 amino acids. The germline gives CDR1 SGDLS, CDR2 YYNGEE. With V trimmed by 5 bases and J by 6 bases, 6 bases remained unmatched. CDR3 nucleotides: TGTGCCAGCAGTAGGACTAGCGTAACCGAGCAGTACTTC. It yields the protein CASSRTSVTEQYF.

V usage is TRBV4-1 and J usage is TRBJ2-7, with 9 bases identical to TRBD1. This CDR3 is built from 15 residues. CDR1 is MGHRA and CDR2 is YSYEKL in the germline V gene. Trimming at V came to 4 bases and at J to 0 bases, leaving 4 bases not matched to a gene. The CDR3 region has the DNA TGCGCCAGCAGCCCCAGGACAGGGGACTCCTACGAGCAGTACTTC. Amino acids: CASSPRTGDSYEQYF.

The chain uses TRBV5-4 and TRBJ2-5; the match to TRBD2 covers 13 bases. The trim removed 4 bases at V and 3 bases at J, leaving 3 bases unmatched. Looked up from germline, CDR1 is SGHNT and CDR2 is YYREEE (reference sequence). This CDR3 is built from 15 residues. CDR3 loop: CASSRTSGGKETQYF. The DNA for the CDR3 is TGTGCCAGCAGCAGGACTAGCGGGGGAAAAGAGACCCAGTACTTC.

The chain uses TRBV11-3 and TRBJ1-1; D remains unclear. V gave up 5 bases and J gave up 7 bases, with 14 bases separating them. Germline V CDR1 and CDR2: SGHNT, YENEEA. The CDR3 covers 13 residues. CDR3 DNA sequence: TGTGCCAGCAGCGCTACCCCCCCCAATGAAGCTTTCTTT. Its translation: CASSATPPNEAFF.

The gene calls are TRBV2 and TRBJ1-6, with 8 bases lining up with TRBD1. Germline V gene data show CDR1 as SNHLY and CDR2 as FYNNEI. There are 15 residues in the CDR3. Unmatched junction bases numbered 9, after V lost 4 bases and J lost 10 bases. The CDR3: CASSAGQDPGSPLHF. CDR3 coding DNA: TGTGCCAGCAGTGCGGGACAGGATCCAGGGTCACCCCTCCACTTT.

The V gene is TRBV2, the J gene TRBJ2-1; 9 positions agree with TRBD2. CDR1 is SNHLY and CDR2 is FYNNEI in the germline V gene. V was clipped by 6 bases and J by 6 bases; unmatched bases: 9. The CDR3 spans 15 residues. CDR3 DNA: TGTGCCAGCAGCCTGAGGAGCGGGGGGCGCAATGAGCAGTTCTTC. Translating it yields CASSLRSGGRNEQFF.

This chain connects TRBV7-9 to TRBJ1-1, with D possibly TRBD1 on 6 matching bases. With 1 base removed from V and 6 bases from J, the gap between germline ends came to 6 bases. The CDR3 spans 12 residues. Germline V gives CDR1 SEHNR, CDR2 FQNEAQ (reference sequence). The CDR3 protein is CASSLEGAEAFF. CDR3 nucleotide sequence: TGTGCCAGCAGCTTAGAGGGGGCTGAAGCTTTCTTT.

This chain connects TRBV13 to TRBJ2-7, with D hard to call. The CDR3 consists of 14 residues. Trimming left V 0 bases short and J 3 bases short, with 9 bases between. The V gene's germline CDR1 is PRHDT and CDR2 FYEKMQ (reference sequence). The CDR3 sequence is CASSLGRFFYEQYF. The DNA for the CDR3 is TGTGCCAGCAGCTTAGGCCGTTTTTTCTACGAGCAGTACTTC. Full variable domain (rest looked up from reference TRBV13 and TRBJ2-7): AAGVIQSPRHLIKEKRETATLKCYPIPRHDTVYWYQQGPGQDPQFLISFYEKMQSDKGSIPDRFSAQQFSDYHSELNMSSLELGDSALYFCASSLGRFFYEQYFGPGTRLTVT.

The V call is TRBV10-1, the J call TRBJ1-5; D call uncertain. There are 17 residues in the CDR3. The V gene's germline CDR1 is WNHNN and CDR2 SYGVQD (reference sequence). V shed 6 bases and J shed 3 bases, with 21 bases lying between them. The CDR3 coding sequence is TGCGCCAGCAGAGATTCTCCTCCAGAGAGGAACAATCAGCCCCAGCATTTT. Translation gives CASRDSPPERNNQPQHF.

DNA for the CDR3: TGTGCCAGCAGCCAAGTGGTCCTTACTAGCGGGGTGGGGAGAGAGACCCAGTACTTC. Its translation: CASSQVVLTSGVGRETQYF. The chain carries TRBV3-1 (or the pseudogene TRBV3-2) and TRBJ2-5, with TRBD2 matching over 10 bases. The CDR3 loop spans 19 amino acids. V shed 1 base, J shed 4 bases, and the junction held 15 bases outside the gene matches. Germline V gene lookup returns CDR1 LGHDT and CDR2 YNNKEL (reference sequence).

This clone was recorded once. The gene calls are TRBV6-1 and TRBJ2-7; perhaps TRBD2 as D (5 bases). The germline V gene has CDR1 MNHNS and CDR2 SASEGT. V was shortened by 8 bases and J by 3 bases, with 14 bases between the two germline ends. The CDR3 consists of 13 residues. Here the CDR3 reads CASEGVVGYEQYF. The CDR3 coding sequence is TGTGCCAGCGAGGGAGTGGTCGGCTACGAGCAGTACTTC.

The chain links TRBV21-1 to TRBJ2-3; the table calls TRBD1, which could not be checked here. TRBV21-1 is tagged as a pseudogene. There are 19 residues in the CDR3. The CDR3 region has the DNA TGTGCCAGCAGCAAATGGTACAGGGAGAGTGGGGGACGGACAGATACGCAGTATTTT. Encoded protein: CASSKWYRESGGRTDTQYF.

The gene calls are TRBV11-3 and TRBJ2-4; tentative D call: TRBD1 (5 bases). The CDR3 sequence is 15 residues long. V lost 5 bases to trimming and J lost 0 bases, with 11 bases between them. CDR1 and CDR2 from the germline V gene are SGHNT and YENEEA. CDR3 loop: CASSERQLAKNIQYF. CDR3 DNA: TGTGCCAGCAGCGAGAGACAGCTAGCCAAAAACATTCAGTACTTC.

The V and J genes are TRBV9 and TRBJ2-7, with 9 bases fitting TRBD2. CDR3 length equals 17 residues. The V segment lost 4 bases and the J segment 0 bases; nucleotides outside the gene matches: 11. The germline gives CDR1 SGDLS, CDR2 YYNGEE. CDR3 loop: CASSPGAGGYPSYEQYF. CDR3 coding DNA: TGTGCCAGCAGCCCCGGGGCGGGGGGGTACCCCTCCTACGAGCAGTACTTC.

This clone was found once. CDR3 in amino acids: CASSLGQGTQPQHF. The CDR3 nucleotides read TGTGCCAGCAGCTTAGGACAGGGTACCCAGCCCCAGCATTTT. V and J are TRBV7-9 and TRBJ1-5, with 7 nucleotides matching TRBD1. This CDR3 contains 14 residues. Germline assignment: CDR1 SEHNR and CDR2 FQNEAQ (reference sequence). V gave up 1 base and J gave up 7 bases; unmatched junction bases: 4. The whole variable domain, filled in from reference TRBV7-9 and TRBJ1-5, reads DTGVSQNPRHKITKRGQNVTFRCDPISEHNRLYWYRQTLGQGPEFLTYFQNEAQLEKSRLLSDRFSAERPKGSFSTLEIQRTEQGDSAMYLCASSLGQGTQPQHFGDGTRLSIL.

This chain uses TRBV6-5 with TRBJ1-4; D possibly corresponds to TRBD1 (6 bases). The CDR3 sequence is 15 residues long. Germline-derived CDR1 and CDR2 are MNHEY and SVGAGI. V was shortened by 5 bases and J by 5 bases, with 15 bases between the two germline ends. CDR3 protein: CASSPGTTENEKLFF. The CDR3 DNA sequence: TGTGCCAGCAGTCCCGGGACAACCGAGAATGAAAAACTGTTTTTT.

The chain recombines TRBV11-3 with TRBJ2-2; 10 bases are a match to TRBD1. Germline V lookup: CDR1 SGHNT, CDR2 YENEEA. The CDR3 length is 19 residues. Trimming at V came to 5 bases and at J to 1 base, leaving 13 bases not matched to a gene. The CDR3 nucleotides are TGTGCCAGCAGCCCCGGGACAGGGGTCTCCAGGGGGAACACCGGGGAGCTGTTTTTT. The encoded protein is CASSPGTGVSRGNTGELFF.

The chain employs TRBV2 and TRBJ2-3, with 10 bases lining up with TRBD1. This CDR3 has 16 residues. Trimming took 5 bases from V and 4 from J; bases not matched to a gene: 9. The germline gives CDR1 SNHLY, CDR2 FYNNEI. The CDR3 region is CASSPGDRGPADTQYF. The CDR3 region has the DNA TGTGCCAGCAGTCCAGGGGACAGGGGACCCGCAGATACGCAGTATTTT.

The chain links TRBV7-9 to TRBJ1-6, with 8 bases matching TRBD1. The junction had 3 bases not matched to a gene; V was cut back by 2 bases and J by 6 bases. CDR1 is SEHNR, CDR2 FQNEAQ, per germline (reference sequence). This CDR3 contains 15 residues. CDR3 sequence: CASSLQGAINSPLHF. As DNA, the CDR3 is TGTGCCAGCAGCTTACAGGGGGCAATTAATTCACCCCTCCACTTT. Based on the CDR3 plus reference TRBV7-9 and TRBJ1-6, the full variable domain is DTGVSQNPRHKITKRGQNVTFRCDPISEHNRLYWYRQTLGQGPEFLTYFQNEAQLEKSRLLSDRFSAERPKGSFSTLEIQRTEQGDSAMYLCASSLQGAINSPLHFGNGTRLTVT.

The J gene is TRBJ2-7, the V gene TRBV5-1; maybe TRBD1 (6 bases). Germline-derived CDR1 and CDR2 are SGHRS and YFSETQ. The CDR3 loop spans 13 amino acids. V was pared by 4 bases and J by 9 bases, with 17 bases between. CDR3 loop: CASSVGQNGLQYF. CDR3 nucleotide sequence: TGCGCCAGCAGCGTGGGACAAAACGGATTGCAGTACTTC.

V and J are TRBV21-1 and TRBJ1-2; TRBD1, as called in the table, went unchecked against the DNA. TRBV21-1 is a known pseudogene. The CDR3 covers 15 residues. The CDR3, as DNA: TGTGCCAGCAGCAAAGGGCAGGGGCACGTCTATGGCTACACCTTC. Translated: CASSKGQGHVYGYTF.

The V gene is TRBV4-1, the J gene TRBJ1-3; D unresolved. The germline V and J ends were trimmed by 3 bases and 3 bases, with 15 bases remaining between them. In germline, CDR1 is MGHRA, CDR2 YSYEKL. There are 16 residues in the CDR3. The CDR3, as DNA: TGCGCCAGCAGCCAGGCTGTGGTTTTTGATGGAAACACCATATATTTT. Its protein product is CASSQAVVFDGNTIYF.

In nucleotides, the CDR3 is TGTGCCACCCAGACAGGGGGATCCTATAATTCACCCCTCCACTTT. Translated: CATQTGGSYNSPLHF. The chain recombines TRBV6-5 with TRBJ1-6; 9 nucleotides line up with TRBD1. With V trimmed by 10 bases and J by 1 base, 5 bases remained unmatched. Per germline, CDR1 MNHEY and CDR2 SVGAGI. The CDR3 has 15 residues.